The sequence of this T cell receptor beta chain was determined in a study of post-analysis software for immune sequencing data. Study at large: Relapsing-remitting, secondary progressive and progressive-relapsing forms of multiple sclerosis all featured among disease courses. Whole-study findings and limits: Co-batched samples clustered tightly together by F measure. When patients were compared with controls, four to six TRBV segments were more frequent, TRBV5-6, TRBV5-1 and TRBV20-1 among them.

On this clonotype: Its matching antigen is unknown. Germline is not matched at one junction end, which may reflect a read error.

Presence of unique molecular identifiers characterized the TCR beta cDNA libraries. Out of roughly 0.85 to 11 million T cells, a few hundred thousand cDNA molecules were generated. MiXCR was run by TCRdb on the PCR reads, yielding one entry per CDR3 protein. Of 750,000 to 900,000 distinct CDR3 sequences detected, 35% to 55% appear once; the ten largest clones hold roughly 5.2%. This CDR3 has 14 amino acids. Input material: blood. The chain is built from TRBV12-3 or TRBV12-4 and TRBJ2-3, with D unresolved. The clonotype was recovered from a girl aged 10 to 17 with multiple sclerosis. The CDR3 spells CAGSLERTTDTQYF. The CDR3 DNA reads as TGTGCCGGCAGTTTAGAAAGAACCACAGATACGCAGTATTTT.